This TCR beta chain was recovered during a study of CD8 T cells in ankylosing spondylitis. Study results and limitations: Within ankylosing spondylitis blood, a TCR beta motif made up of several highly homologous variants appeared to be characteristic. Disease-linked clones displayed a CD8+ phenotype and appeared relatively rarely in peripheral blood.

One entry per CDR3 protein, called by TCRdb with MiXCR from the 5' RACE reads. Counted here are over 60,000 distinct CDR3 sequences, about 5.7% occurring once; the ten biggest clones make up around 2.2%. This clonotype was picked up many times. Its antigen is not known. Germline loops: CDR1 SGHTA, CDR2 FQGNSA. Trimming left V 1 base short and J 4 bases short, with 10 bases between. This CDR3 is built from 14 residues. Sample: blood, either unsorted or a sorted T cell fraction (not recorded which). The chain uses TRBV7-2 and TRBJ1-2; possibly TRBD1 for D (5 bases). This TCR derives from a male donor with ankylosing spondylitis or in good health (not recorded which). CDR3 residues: CASSLGGAAYGYTF. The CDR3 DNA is TGTGCCAGCAGCTTAGGAGGGGCGGCCTATGGCTACACCTTC.